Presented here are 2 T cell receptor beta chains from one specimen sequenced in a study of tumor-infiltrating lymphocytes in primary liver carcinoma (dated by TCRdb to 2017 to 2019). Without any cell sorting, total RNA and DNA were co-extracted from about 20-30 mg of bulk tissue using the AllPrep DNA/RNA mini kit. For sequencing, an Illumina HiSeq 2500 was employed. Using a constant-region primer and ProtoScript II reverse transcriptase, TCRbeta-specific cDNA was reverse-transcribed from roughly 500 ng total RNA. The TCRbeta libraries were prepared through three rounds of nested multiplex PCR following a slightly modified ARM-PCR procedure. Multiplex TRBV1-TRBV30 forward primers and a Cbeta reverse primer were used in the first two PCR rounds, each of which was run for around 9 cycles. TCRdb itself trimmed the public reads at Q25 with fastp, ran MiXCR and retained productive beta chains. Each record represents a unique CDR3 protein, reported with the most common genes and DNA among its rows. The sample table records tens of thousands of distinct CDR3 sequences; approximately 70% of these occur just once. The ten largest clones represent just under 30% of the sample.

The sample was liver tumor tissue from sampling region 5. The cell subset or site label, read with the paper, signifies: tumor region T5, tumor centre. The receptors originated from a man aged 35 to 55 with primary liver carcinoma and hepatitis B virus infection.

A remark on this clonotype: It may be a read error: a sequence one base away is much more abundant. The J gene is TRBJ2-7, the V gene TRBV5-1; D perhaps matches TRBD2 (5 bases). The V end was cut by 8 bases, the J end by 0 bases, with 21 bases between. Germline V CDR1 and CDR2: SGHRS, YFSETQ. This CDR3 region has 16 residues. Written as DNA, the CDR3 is TGCGCCAGAAGCACCGGCCTAGGACTCAGCTCCTACGAGCAGTACTTC. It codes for CARSTGLGLSSYEQYF.

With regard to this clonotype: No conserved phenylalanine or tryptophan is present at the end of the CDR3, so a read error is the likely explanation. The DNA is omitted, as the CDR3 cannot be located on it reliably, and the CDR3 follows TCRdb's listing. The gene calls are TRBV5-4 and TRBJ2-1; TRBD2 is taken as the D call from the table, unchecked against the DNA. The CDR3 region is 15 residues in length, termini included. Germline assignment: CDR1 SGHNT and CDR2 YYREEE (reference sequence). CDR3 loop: CASSDRPAGYDEQSS.